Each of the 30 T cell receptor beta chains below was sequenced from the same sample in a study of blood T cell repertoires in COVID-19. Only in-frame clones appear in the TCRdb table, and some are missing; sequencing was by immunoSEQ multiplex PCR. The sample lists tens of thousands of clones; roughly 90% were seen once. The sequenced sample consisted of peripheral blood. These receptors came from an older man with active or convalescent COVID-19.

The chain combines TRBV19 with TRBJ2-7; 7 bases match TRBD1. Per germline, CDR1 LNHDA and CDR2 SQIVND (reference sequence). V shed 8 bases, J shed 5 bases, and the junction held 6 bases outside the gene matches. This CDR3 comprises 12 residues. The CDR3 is CASSDRENEQYF. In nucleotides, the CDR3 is TGTGCCAGTTCTGACAGGGAAAACGAGCAGTACTTC.

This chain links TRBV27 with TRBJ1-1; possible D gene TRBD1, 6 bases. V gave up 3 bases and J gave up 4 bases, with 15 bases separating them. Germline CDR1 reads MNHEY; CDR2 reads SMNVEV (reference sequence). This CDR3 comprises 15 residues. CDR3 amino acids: CASSFSWQGSTEAFF. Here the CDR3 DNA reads TGTGCCAGCAGTTTTTCGTGGCAGGGGAGCACTGAAGCTTTCTTT.

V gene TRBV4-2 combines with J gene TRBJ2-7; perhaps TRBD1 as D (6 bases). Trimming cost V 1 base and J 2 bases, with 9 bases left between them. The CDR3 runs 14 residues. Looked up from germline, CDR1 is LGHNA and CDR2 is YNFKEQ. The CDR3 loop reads CASSQGTETYEQYF. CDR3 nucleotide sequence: TGTGCCAGCAGCCAAGGGACAGAGACCTACGAGCAGTACTTC.

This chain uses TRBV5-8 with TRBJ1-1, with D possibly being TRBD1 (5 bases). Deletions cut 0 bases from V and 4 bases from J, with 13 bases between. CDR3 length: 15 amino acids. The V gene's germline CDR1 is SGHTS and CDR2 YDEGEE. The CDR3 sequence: CASSLDRSRSTEAFF. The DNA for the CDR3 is TGTGCCAGCAGCTTGGACAGGAGCCGGAGCACTGAAGCTTTCTTT.

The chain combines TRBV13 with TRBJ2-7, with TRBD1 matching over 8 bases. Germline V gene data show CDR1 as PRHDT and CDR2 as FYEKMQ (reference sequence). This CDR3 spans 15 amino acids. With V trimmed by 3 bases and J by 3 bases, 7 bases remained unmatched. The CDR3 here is CASSFSGTGYYEQYF. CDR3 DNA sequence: TGTGCCAGCAGCTTTTCCGGGACAGGTTACTACGAGCAGTACTTC.

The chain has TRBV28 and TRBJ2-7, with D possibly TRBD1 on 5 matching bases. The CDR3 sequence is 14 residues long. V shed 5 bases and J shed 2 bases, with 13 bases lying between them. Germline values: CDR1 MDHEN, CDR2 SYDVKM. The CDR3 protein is CASSKQVPPYEQYF. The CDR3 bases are TGTGCCAGCAGTAAACAGGTTCCCCCCTACGAGCAGTACTTC.

CDR3 nucleotide sequence: TGTGCCAGCGGAACCTTACAGGGGAACCATGGCTACACCTTC. This encodes CASGTLQGNHGYTF. This sequence joins TRBV5-5 and TRBJ1-2, with 7 bases matching TRBD1. The CDR3 loop spans 14 amino acids. The J segment lost 6 bases and the V segment lost 7 bases, leaving 12 bases of the junction unmatched. CDR1 SGHKS and CDR2 YYEKEE come from the germline V gene (reference sequence). Based on the CDR3 plus reference TRBV5-5 and TRBJ1-2, the full variable domain is DAGVTQSPTHLIKTRGQQVTLRCSPISGHKSVSWYQQVLGQGPQFIFQYYEKEERGRGNFPDRFSARQFPNYSSELNVNALLLGDSALYLCASGTLQGNHGYTFGSGTRLTVV.

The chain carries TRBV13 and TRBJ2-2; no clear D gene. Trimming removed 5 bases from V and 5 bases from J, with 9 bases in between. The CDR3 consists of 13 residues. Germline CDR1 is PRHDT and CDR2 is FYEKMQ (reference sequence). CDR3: CASSHDTTGELFF. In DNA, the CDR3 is TGTGCCAGCAGCCATGACACAACCGGGGAGCTGTTTTTT.

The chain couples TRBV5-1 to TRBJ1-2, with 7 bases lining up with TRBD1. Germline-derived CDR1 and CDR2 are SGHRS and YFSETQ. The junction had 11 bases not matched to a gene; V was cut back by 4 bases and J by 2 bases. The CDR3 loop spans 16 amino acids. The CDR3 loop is CASSQAYRGMNYGYTF. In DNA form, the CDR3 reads TGCGCCAGCAGCCAGGCGTACAGGGGTATGAACTATGGCTACACCTTC.

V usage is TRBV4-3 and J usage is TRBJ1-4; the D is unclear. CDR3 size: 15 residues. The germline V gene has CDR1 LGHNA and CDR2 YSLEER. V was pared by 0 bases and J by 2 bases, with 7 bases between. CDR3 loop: CASSQDSATNEKLFF. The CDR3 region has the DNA TGCGCCAGCAGCCAAGACAGTGCCACTAATGAAAAACTGTTTTTT.

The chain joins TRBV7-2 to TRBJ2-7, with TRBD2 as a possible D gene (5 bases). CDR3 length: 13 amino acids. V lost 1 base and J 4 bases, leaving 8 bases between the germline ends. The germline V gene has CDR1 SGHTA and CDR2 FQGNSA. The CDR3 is CASSLEPGYEQYF. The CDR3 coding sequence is TGTGCCAGCAGCTTAGAGCCGGGATACGAGCAGTACTTC.

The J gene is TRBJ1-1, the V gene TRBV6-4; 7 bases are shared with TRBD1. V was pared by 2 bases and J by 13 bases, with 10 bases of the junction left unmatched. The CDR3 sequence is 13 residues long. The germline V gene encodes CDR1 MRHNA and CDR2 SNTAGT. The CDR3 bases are TGTGCCAGCAGTGACGAACAGGGGACAGAAAATTTCTTT. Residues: CASSDEQGTENFF.

The chain's CDR3 is CASKIGPGQPQHF. Here the CDR3 DNA reads TGTGCCAGCAAAATTGGTCCGGGACAGCCCCAGCATTTT. This sequence joins TRBV12-3 or TRBV12-4 and TRBJ1-5; no reliable D call. This CDR3 has 13 residues. V lost 7 bases to trimming and J lost 7 bases, with 14 bases between them.

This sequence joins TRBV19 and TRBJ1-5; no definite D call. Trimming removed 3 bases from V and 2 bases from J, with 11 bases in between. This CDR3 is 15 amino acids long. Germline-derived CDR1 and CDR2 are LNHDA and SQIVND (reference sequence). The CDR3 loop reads CASSIGTRGNQPQHF. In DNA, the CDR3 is TGTGCCAGTAGTATCGGTACCCGAGGCAATCAGCCCCAGCATTTT.

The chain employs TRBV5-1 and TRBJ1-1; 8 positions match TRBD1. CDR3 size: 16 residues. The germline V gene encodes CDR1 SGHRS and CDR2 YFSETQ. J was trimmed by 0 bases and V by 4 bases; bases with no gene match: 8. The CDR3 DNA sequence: TGCGCCAGCAGCCCTGGGACAGGCAGTATGAACACTGAAGCTTTCTTT. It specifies CASSPGTGSMNTEAFF.

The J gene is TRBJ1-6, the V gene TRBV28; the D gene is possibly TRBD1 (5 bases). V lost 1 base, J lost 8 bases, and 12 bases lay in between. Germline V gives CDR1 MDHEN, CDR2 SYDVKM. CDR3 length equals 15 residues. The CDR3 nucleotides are TGTGCCAGCAGTTTATCTTTGGGGGAGGATTCACCCCTCCACTTT. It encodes CASSLSLGEDSPLHF.

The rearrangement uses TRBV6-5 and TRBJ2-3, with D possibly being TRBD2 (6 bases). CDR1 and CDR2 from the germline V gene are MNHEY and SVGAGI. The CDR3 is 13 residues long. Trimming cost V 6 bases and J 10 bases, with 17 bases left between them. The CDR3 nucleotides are TGTGCCAGCAGCCCCGCCCGGGGGATGGCGCAGTATTTT. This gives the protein CASSPARGMAQYF.

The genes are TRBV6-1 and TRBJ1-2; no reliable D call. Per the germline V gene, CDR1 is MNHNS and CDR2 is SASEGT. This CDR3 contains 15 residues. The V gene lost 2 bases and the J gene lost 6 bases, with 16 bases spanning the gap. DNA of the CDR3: TGTGCCAGCAGTGAAAGCGGACCCAGGAGGGATGGCTACACCTTC. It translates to CASSESGPRRDGYTF.

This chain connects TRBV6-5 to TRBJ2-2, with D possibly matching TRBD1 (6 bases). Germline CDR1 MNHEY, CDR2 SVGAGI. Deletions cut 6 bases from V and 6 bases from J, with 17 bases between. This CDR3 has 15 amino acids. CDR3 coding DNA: TGTGCCAGCAGGAGACTGGGGGCATCGTCCGGGGAGCTGTTTTTT. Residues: CASRRLGASSGELFF.

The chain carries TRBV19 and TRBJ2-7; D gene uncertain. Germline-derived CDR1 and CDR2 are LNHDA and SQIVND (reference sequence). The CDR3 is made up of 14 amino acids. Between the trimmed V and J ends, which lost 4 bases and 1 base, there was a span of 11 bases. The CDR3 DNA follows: TGTGCCAGTAGTACGAGACACCAATCCTACGAGCAGTACTTC. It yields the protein CASSTRHQSYEQYF.

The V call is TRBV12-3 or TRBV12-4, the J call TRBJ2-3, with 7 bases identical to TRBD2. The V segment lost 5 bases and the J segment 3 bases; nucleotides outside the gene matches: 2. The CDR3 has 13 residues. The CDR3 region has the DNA TGTGCCAGCAGTCCGGGGGGAACAGATACGCAGTATTTT. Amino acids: CASSPGGTDTQYF.

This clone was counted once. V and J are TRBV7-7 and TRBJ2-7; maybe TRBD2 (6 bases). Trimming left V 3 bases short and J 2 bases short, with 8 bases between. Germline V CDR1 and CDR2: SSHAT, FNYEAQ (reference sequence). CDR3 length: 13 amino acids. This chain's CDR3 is CASSLGGTYEQYF. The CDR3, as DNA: TGTGCCAGCAGCTTGGGGGGAACCTACGAGCAGTACTTC.

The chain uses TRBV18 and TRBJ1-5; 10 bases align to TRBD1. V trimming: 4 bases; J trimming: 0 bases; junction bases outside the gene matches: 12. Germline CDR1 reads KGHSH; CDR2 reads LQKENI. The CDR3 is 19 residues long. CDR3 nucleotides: TGTGCCAGCTCACGCTATCCGGGACAGGGGTCATATAGCAATCAGCCCCAGCATTTT. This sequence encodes CASSRYPGQGSYSNQPQHF.

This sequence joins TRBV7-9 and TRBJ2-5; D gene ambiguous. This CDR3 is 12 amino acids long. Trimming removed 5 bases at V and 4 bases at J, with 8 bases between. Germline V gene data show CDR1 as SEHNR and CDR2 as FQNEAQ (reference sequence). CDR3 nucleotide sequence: TGTGCCAGCAGCCTTTACGGAGAGACCCAGTACTTC. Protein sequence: CASSLYGETQYF.

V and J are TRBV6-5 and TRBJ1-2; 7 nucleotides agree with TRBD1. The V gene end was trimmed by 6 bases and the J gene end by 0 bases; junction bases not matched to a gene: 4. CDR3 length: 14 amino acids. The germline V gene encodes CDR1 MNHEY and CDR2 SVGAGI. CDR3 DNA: TGTGCCAGCAGCGGGACAGTAACTAACTATGGCTACACCTTC. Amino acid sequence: CASSGTVTNYGYTF.

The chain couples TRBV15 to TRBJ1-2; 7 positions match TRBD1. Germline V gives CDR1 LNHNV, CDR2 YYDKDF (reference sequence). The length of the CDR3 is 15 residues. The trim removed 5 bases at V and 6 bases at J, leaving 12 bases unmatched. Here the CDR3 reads CATSDYRGPQHGYTF. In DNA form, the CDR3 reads TGTGCCACCAGCGATTACAGGGGACCTCAGCATGGCTACACCTTC.

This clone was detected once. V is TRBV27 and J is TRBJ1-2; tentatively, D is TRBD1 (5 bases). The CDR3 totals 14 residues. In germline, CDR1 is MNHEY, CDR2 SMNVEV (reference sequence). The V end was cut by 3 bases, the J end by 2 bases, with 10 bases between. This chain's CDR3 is CASSLGEGNYGYTF. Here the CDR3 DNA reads TGTGCCAGCAGTTTGGGGGAGGGGAACTATGGCTACACCTTC.

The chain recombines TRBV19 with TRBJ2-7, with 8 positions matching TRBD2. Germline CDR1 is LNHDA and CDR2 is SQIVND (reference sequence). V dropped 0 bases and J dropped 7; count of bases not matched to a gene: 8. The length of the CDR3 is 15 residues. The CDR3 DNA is TGTGCCAGTAGTATAGATACTAGCGGCCGGGGGGAGCAGTACTTC. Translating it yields CASSIDTSGRGEQYF.

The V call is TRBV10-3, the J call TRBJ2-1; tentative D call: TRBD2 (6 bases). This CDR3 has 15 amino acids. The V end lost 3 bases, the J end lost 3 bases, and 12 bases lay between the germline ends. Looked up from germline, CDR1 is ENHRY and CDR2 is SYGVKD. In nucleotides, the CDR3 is TGTGCCATCAGTGAAGGGCGGGGCCACTACAATGAGCAGTTCTTC. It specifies CAISEGRGHYNEQFF.

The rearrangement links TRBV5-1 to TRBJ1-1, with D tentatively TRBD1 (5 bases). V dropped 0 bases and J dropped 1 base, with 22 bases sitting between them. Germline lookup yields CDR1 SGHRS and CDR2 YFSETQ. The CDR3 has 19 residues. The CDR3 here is CASSLDPSGATTRNTEAFF. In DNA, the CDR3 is TGCGCCAGCAGCTTGGATCCAAGTGGGGCCACGACCAGGAACACTGAAGCTTTCTTT.